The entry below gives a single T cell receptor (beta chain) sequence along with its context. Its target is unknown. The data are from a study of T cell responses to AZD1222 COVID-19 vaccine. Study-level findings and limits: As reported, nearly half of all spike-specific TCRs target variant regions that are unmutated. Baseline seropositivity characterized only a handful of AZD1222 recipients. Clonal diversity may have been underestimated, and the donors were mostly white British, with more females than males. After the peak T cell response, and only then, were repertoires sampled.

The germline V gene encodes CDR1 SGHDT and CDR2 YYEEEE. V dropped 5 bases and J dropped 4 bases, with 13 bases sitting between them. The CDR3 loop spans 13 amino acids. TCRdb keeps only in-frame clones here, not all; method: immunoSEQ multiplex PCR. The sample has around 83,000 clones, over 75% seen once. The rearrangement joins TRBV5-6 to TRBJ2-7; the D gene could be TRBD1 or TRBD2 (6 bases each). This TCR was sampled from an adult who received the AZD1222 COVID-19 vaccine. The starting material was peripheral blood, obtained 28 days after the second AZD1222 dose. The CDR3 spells CASRSTGRYEQYF. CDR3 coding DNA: TGTGCCAGCAGGAGTACAGGGAGGTACGAGCAGTACTTC. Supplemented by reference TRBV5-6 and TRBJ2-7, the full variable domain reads DAGVTQSPTHLIKTRGQQVTLRCSPKSGHDTVSWYQQALGQGPQFIFQYYEEEERQRGNFPDRFSGHQFPNYSSELNVNALLLGDSALYLCASRSTGRYEQYFGPGTRLTVT.